The 32 T cell receptor beta chains reported below all come from one sample, sequenced in a study of T cells in Graves' hyperthyroidism and ophthalmopathy. TCR beta CDR3 sequences were amplified from RNA transcripts. TCR CDR3 underwent first-round RT-PCR with the HTBI primer set. TCRdb processed the multiplex PCR reads anew with MiXCR; each CDR3 protein has one entry. The sample records about 570,000 distinct CDR3 sequences, about half being singletons. Material for sequencing was peripheral blood or thyroid tissue (not recorded which). All receptors derive from an adult woman with Graves' disease, either hyperthyroidism or ophthalmopathy (not recorded which).

This chain uses TRBV29-1 with TRBJ1-1; D remains ambiguous. Trimming removed 7 bases from V and 6 bases from J, with 21 bases in between. The germline V gene has CDR1 SQVTM and CDR2 ANQGSEA. The CDR3 length is 14 residues. The CDR3 DNA reads TGCAGCGCCAGCAGTGAGCCCGTACTACCTGAAGCTTTCTTT. Translating it yields CSASSEPVLPEAFF.

The table lists this clonotype with many counts. This chain uses TRBV19 with TRBJ1-5; a weak D match, TRBD1 (5 bases). The germline gives CDR1 LNHDA, CDR2 SQIVND (reference sequence). The CDR3 covers 14 residues. The V end lost 9 bases, the J end lost 2 bases, and 14 bases lay between the germline ends. In DNA form, the CDR3 reads TGTGCCAGCAGCATTACGGGGGGCAATCAGCCCCAGCATTTT. This translates into CASSITGGNQPQHF.

This clonotype was seen a handful of times. J is TRBJ1-4 and V is TRBV7-9, with D unclear. Trimming shortened V by 1 base and J by 5 bases, and 11 bases separated the two germline ends. The CDR3 consists of 15 residues. Germline assignment: CDR1 SEHNR and CDR2 FQNEAQ (reference sequence). This CDR3 reads CASSLGRRENEKLFF. CDR3 in DNA: TGTGCCAGCAGCTTAGGTCGGAGGGAGAATGAAAAACTGTTTTTT. The full variable domain, its missing parts supplied by reference TRBV7-9 and TRBJ1-4, is DTGVSQNPRHKITKRGQNVTFRCDPISEHNRLYWYRQTLGQGPEFLTYFQNEAQLEKSRLLSDRFSAERPKGSFSTLEIQRTEQGDSAMYLCASSLGRRENEKLFFGSGTQLSVL.

CDR3 in DNA: TGCAGCGTTGAAGGGACGGGAGAGACCCAGTACTTC. Translated, it gives CSVEGTGETQYF. The chain is built from TRBV29-1 and TRBJ2-5; unclear D gene. The V end was cut by 1 base, the J end by 4 bases, with 7 bases between. The germline V gene has CDR1 SQVTM and CDR2 ANQGSEA. The CDR3 has 12 amino acids.

In its sample, this clonotype was seen many times. J is TRBJ1-1 and V is TRBV7-9; D unclear. There are 12 residues in the CDR3. Per germline, CDR1 SEHNR and CDR2 FQNEAQ (reference sequence). Deletions cut 6 bases from V and 0 bases from J, with 5 bases between. The CDR3 loop is CASRHMNTEAFF. The CDR3 nucleotides read TGTGCCAGCAGGCACATGAACACTGAAGCTTTCTTT. Variable domain in full (rest from reference TRBV7-9 and TRBJ1-1): DTGVSQNPRHKITKRGQNVTFRCDPISEHNRLYWYRQTLGQGPEFLTYFQNEAQLEKSRLLSDRFSAERPKGSFSTLEIQRTEQGDSAMYLCASRHMNTEAFFGQGTRLTVV.

This clonotype was recorded only once. CDR3 DNA: TGTGCCAGTAGTCGCGACAGGGGAGGCGAAGAGACCCAGTACTTC. It codes for CASSRDRGGEETQYF. The chain links TRBV19 to TRBJ2-5; 8 bases are a match to TRBD1. Germline V gene data show CDR1 as LNHDA and CDR2 as SQIVND (reference sequence). The junction had 8 bases not matched to a gene; V was cut back by 5 bases and J by 3 bases. The CDR3 is made up of 15 amino acids.

The chain employs TRBV7-9 and TRBJ1-3; perhaps TRBD1 as D (5 bases). The germline CDR1 and CDR2 sequences are SEHNR and FQNEAQ (reference sequence). The V and J ends lost 2 bases and 1 base respectively, with 9 bases between them. The CDR3 is made up of 15 amino acids. The DNA for the CDR3 is TGTGCCAGCAGCTTAAGGGGAGAATCTGGAAACACCATATATTTT. It encodes CASSLRGESGNTIYF.

This clonotype has a count of ten or more. The chain's CDR3 is CASRRETGSGANVLTF. CDR3 coding DNA: TGCGCCAGCAGGAGAGAAACGGGCTCTGGGGCCAACGTCCTGACTTTC. The chain has TRBV5-1 and TRBJ2-6; D call uncertain. The CDR3 consists of 16 residues. The germline V gene has CDR1 SGHRS and CDR2 YFSETQ. The V end was cut by 5 bases, the J end by 0 bases, with 12 bases between. The whole variable domain, remainder taken from reference TRBV5-1 and TRBJ2-6, is KAGVTQTPRYLIKTRGQQVTLSCSPISGHRSVSWYQQTPGQGLQFLFEYFSETQRNKGNFPGRFSGRQFSNSRSEMNVSTLELGDSALYLCASRRETGSGANVLTFGAGSRLTVL.

This chain links TRBV15 with TRBJ1-4; perhaps TRBD1 as D (5 bases). In germline, CDR1 is LNHNV, CDR2 YYDKDF (reference sequence). The V and J ends lost 3 bases and 7 bases respectively, with 15 bases between them. The CDR3 totals 15 residues. CDR3 amino acids: CATSSWGREGEKLFF. In DNA form, the CDR3 reads TGTGCCACCAGCAGTTGGGGGAGGGAAGGTGAAAAACTGTTTTTT.

For the CDR3, the DNA is TGTGCCAGCACCCGAATGGGACTAGCGGAGGTAGACCAAGAGACCCAGTACTTC. Protein product: CASTRMGLAEVDQETQYF. This chain connects TRBV5-6 to TRBJ2-5; 11 bases map to TRBD2. The CDR3 totals 18 residues. CDR1 is SGHDT and CDR2 is YYEEEE in the germline V gene. Trimming removed 6 bases from V and 0 bases from J; junction bases left unmatched: 13.

The CDR3, as DNA: TGCAGTGCTTTATACAGGGGGGGAGAGACCCAGTACTTC. It codes for CSALYRGGETQYF. This chain joins TRBV20-1 and TRBJ2-5, with a tentative D call TRBD1 (8 bases). Germline values: CDR1 DFQATT, CDR2 SNEGSKA (reference sequence). The V end was cut by 5 bases, the J end by 4 bases, with 14 bases between. The CDR3 contains 13 residues.

This clonotype was observed many times. This sequence joins TRBV5-8 and TRBJ1-1; the match to TRBD1 covers 7 bases. The CDR3 runs 13 residues. The trim removed 4 bases at V and 5 bases at J, leaving 5 bases unmatched. CDR1 SGHTS and CDR2 YDEGEE come from the germline V gene. CDR3 sequence: CASSAQGRTEAFF. CDR3 DNA sequence: TGTGCCAGCAGCGCACAGGGGAGGACTGAAGCTTTCTTT.

This clonotype was detected only a few times. The genes are TRBV15 and TRBJ2-7, with D unresolved. The CDR3 has 12 amino acids. Trimming pared 2 bases from V and 7 bases from J, leaving 9 bases between. CDR1 and CDR2 (germline): LNHNV, YYDKDF (reference sequence). The CDR3 DNA sequence: TGTGCCACCAGCAGACCTACGTTGGAGCAGTACTTC. Translating gives CATSRPTLEQYF.

This clonotype showed up just a few times. The V gene is TRBV20-1, the J gene TRBJ2-3; unclear D gene. The CDR3 is made up of 12 amino acids. CDR1 DFQATT and CDR2 SNEGSKA come from the germline V gene (reference sequence). Trimming cost V 6 bases and J 2 bases, with 9 bases left between them. Written as DNA, the CDR3 is TGCAGTGCGCCCGAATCCACAGATACGCAGTATTTT. Its translation is CSAPESTDTQYF.

About this clonotype: As the CDR3 is not closed by the conserved phenylalanine or tryptophan, this likely results from a read error. The chain has TRBV7-2 and TRBJ1-1; D is unresolved. In germline, CDR1 is SGHTA, CDR2 FQGNSA. The CDR3 runs to 15 residues. V lost 5 bases, J lost 0 bases, and 13 bases lay in between. CDR3 amino acids: CASSLLDLMNTEAFL. The CDR3 region has the DNA TGTGCCAGCAGCCTACTGGATCTAATGAACACTGAAGCTTTCCTT.

This clonotype was detected many times. This chain joins TRBV2 and TRBJ1-1; D is undetermined. This CDR3 is built from 16 residues. Per the germline V gene, CDR1 is SNHLY and CDR2 is FYNNEI. The V and J ends lost 1 base and 1 base respectively, with 13 bases between them. This CDR3 reads CASSEGYIRENTEAFF. In DNA form, the CDR3 reads TGTGCCAGCAGTGAAGGATACATTCGGGAGAACACTGAAGCTTTCTTT.

The V and J genes are TRBV10-3 and TRBJ2-5, with a weak D call TRBD1 (6 bases). V lost 11 bases and J 1 base, leaving 17 bases between the germline ends. Germline V gene data show CDR1 as ENHRY and CDR2 as SYGVKD. The CDR3 has 14 amino acids. The CDR3 nucleotides are TGTGCCCCCGGGCCCGCAGGGGTCCAAGAGACCCAGTACTTC. Translated: CAPGPAGVQETQYF.

The rearrangement joins TRBV7-9 to TRBJ1-2; tentative D call: TRBD1 (5 bases). Trimming cost V 0 bases and J 7 bases, with 9 bases left between them. The CDR3 length is 13 residues. Germline loops: CDR1 SEHNR, CDR2 FQNEAQ (reference sequence). The CDR3 protein is CASSLAGTAGYTF. In DNA form, the CDR3 reads TGTGCCAGCAGCTTAGCAGGGACGGCTGGCTACACCTTC.

The table lists this clonotype with many counts. The chain recombines TRBV5-1 with TRBJ2-7; D may be TRBD1 (5 bases). This CDR3 contains 13 residues. CDR1 is SGHRS and CDR2 is YFSETQ in the germline V gene. V was pared by 0 bases and J by 4 bases, with 8 bases between. CDR3 sequence: CASSLVTEYEQYF. In DNA form, the CDR3 reads TGCGCCAGCAGCTTGGTGACAGAATACGAGCAGTACTTC.

V is TRBV15 and J is TRBJ2-7; the match to TRBD1 covers 9 bases. This CDR3 has 16 amino acids. Germline V lookup: CDR1 LNHNV, CDR2 YYDKDF (reference sequence). The ends lost 5 bases at V and 5 bases at J; junction bases unmatched: 13. CDR3 residues: CATSYRSGQGGHEQYF. For the CDR3, the DNA is TGTGCCACCAGCTACCGTTCGGGACAGGGAGGCCACGAGCAGTACTTC.

This clonotype has ten or more counts. This chain connects TRBV20-1 to TRBJ2-7, with D unresolved. V was clipped by 5 bases and J by 7 bases, with 12 bases between them. The germline V gene encodes CDR1 DFQATT and CDR2 SNEGSKA (reference sequence). The CDR3 is made up of 11 amino acids. The CDR3 is CSAALTREQYF. In nucleotides, the CDR3 is TGCAGTGCTGCCCTTACGAGGGAGCAGTACTTC.

The table lists this clonotype with many counts. This chain uses TRBV25-1 with TRBJ2-7, with D possibly being TRBD1 or TRBD2 (5 bases each). The germline V gene encodes CDR1 MGHDK and CDR2 SYGVNS. This CDR3 has 14 residues. V lost 0 bases, J lost 7 bases, and 13 bases lay in between. The CDR3 DNA follows: TGTGCCAGCAGTGAATATAGAGGGGCGCAGGAGCAGTACTTC. This sequence encodes CASSEYRGAQEQYF.

There are many counts of this clonotype. The V call is TRBV29-1, the J call TRBJ2-2, with 11 bases matching TRBD2. This CDR3 contains 16 residues. Germline loops: CDR1 SQVTM, CDR2 ANQGSEA. The ends lost 0 bases at V and 9 bases at J; junction bases unmatched: 9. The DNA for the CDR3 is TGCAGCGTTGAAGAACCGAGGGCTAGCGGGAGGAGGGAGCTGTTTTTT. It yields the protein CSVEEPRASGRRELFF.

The chain has TRBV7-2 and TRBJ2-5; D is possibly TRBD1 (6 bases). The length of the CDR3 is 14 residues. Trimming left V 4 bases short and J 5 bases short, with 14 bases between. Germline-derived CDR1 and CDR2 are SGHTA and FQGNSA. The CDR3 region has the DNA TGTGCCAGCAGCTCCGGCAGGGGATCGGAGACCCAGTACTTC. Amino acids: CASSSGRGSETQYF.

This clonotype has a count of ten or more. The V and J genes are TRBV20-1 and TRBJ2-6; 7 bases are shared with TRBD1. The CDR3 is 17 residues long. Germline V gives CDR1 DFQATT, CDR2 SNEGSKA (reference sequence). After removal of 3 bases from V and 0 bases from J, the junction contained 8 bases not matched to a gene. CDR3 bases: TGCAGTGCTAGTTTGGACAGGCTATACTCTGGGGCCAACGTCCTGACTTTC. It encodes CSASLDRLYSGANVLTF.

This clonotype occurred many times. The chain employs TRBV11-2 and TRBJ1-2; possible D gene TRBD1, 5 bases. The germline V gene encodes CDR1 SGHAT and CDR2 FQNNGV. The CDR3 totals 12 residues. The germline V and J ends were trimmed by 1 base and 7 bases, with 7 bases remaining between them. The CDR3 DNA reads TGTGCCAGCAGCTTAGCCAGGGCTGGCTACACCTTC. Amino acids: CASSLARAGYTF. The variable domain in full, with the rest retrieved from reference TRBV11-2 and TRBJ1-2, is EAGVAQSPRYKIIEKRQSVAFWCNPISGHATLYWYQQILGQGPKLLIQFQNNGVVDDSQLPKDRFSAERLKGVDSTLKIQPAKLEDSAVYLCASSLARAGYTFGSGTRLTVV.

Concerning this clonotype: This likely comes from a read error, as the CDR3 has no conserved phenylalanine or tryptophan at its end. The DNA is omitted, as the CDR3 cannot be located on it reliably, and the CDR3 follows TCRdb's listing. The chain recombines TRBV29-1 with TRBJ2-5; TRBD1 is the table's D call, not checked against the DNA. The CDR3 extends over 16 residues, inclusive of both ends. In germline, CDR1 is SQVTM, CDR2 ANQGSEA. This chain's CDR3 is CSVERGQGNYGYTFGS.

V usage is TRBV20-1 and J usage is TRBJ1-5; 11 bases are a match to TRBD1. This CDR3 is 15 amino acids long. Losses at the gene ends were 3 bases for V and 7 bases for J; bases not matched to a gene: 8. Germline lookup yields CDR1 DFQATT and CDR2 SNEGSKA (reference sequence). CDR3 in DNA: TGCAGTGCTAGTGGGACAGGGGGGCCCGAGCAGCCCCAGCATTTT. Translation: CSASGTGGPEQPQHF.

In its sample, this clonotype was seen many times. V and J are TRBV19 and TRBJ1-2; 8 positions agree with TRBD1. There are 13 residues in the CDR3. Per germline, CDR1 LNHDA and CDR2 SQIVND (reference sequence). J lost 4 bases, V lost 10 bases, and 8 bases had no gene match. As DNA, the CDR3 is TGTGCCACCTCCAGGGGGCCTGGCTATGGCTACACCTTC. It yields the protein CATSRGPGYGYTF.

The chain recombines TRBV29-1 with TRBJ2-7; unclear D gene. V gave up 6 bases and J gave up 3 bases, with 15 bases separating them. The CDR3 sequence is 13 residues long. Germline loops: CDR1 SQVTM, CDR2 ANQGSEA. Here the CDR3 reads CSVVDGLYYEQYF. The CDR3 bases are TGCAGCGTAGTGGACGGTTTGTACTACGAGCAGTACTTC.

This clonotype was counted between two and nine times. This chain uses TRBV18 with TRBJ1-1, with D perhaps matching TRBD1 (5 bases). V was shortened by 4 bases and J by 1 base, with 13 bases between the two germline ends. The CDR3 is made up of 15 amino acids. Germline lookup yields CDR1 KGHSH and CDR2 LQKENI. The CDR3 nucleotides are TGTGCCAGCTCACTCGGGGGGACGTCGAACACTGAAGCTTTCTTT. This sequence encodes CASSLGGTSNTEAFF. Together with reference TRBV18 and TRBJ1-1, the CDR3 gives the full variable domain: NAGVMQNPRHLVRRRGQEARLRCSPMKGHSHVYWYRQLPEEGLKFMVYLQKENIIDESGMPKERFSAEFPKEGPSILRIQQVVRGDSAAYFCASSLGGTSNTEAFFGQGTRLTVV.

V is TRBV9 and J is TRBJ2-5, with 9 nucleotides matching TRBD2. The germline CDR1 and CDR2 sequences are SGDLS and YYNGEE. This CDR3 is 20 amino acids long. Unmatched junction bases numbered 23, after V lost 3 bases and J lost 5 bases. CDR3 residues: CASSGSRDGSYASGGETQYF. Here the CDR3 DNA reads TGTGCCAGCAGCGGATCCCGGGACGGGTCCTACGCGAGCGGGGGGGAGACCCAGTACTTC.